Sequencing of this T cell receptor beta chain was carried out in a study of brain metastases from non-small cell lung cancer. To note about this clone: The antigen remains unidentified.

The CDR3 totals 13 residues. Trimming pared 3 bases from V and 7 bases from J, leaving 12 bases between. Germline V CDR1 and CDR2: SGHVS, FQNEAQ. Regarding the study as a whole: Compared with primary tumors, brain metastases showed less T-cell infiltration.

The assay was immunoSEQ multiplex PCR, and TCRdb's table has in-frame clones only and misses some. The table shows roughly 2,000 clones, with about 89% occurring only once. This sequence joins TRBV7-8 and TRBJ1-2, with D uncertain. The TCR originated in a donor aged 40 or older with non-small cell lung cancer. The sequenced sample was primary lung tumor tissue. CDR3 amino acids: CASSFFENPGYTF. CDR3 coding DNA: TGTGCCAGCAGCTTTTTCGAGAATCCTGGCTACACCTTC.